Listed here is a single T cell receptor beta chain. The antigen is unknown. Sequence at one end of the junction differs from germline and may be a read error. The CDR3 extends over 14 amino acids. The germline V gene encodes CDR1 SQVTM and CDR2 ANQGSEA. This sample was included in a study of blood T cells in healthy people across ages. Findings and caveats of the study: Significant beta diversity loss was already apparent by age approximately 37, declining roughly linearly.

The use of a sample-barcoded 5' primer and a J-beta primer mix characterized a second PCR of roughly 6 to 12 cycles. At least 3 million CDR3-containing paired-end reads were obtained per sample. A single record per CDR3 protein comes from TCRdb applying MiXCR to the 5' RACE reads. Among approximately 1.5 million distinct CDR3 sequences listed, about 32% were seen once. This clonotype was sampled from a woman aged 25 to 39 in good health. Input material: blood. This chain connects TRBV29-1 to TRBJ1-1, with TRBD1 identical over 7 bases. The CDR3 DNA reads TGCAGCGTGTGGGGGACAGTGGAGAACACTGGAGCTTTCTTT. Protein sequence: CSVWGTVENTGAFF.